These 19 T cell receptor beta chains came from one sample sequenced in a study of blood T cell repertoires in COVID-19. Sequenced by immunoSEQ multiplex PCR; TCRdb stores in-frame clones only, minus some. The table records about 400,000 clones, over 85% of them present only once. Sequences were obtained from PBMCs or T cells enriched from blood (not recorded which). These receptors originate from a woman younger than 45 who had recovered from COVID-19.

The chain is built from TRBV25-1 and TRBJ1-2, with a possible D match to TRBD1 (5 bases). This CDR3 spans 13 amino acids. The V gene's germline CDR1 is MGHDK and CDR2 SYGVNS. The V end lost 3 bases, the J end lost 10 bases, and 15 bases lay between the germline ends. This CDR3 is CASSDFGGDVYTF. CDR3 coding DNA: TGTGCCAGCAGTGATTTTGGAGGGGACGTCTACACCTTC.

The V call is TRBV18, the J call TRBJ1-5; 7 bases are shared with TRBD1. Per germline, CDR1 KGHSH and CDR2 LQKENI. The junction had 17 bases not matched to a gene; V was cut back by 6 bases and J by 3 bases. The CDR3 runs 18 residues. The CDR3 region has the DNA TGTGCCAGCTCTCGGGTAGACCTGACAGGGTCGATCAATCAGCCCCAGCATTTT. It codes for CASSRVDLTGSINQPQHF.

The chain uses TRBV28 and TRBJ1-5; D uncertain. V was cut by 7 bases and J by 4 bases, with 17 bases left in between. CDR3 size: 15 residues. Germline V CDR1 and CDR2: MDHEN, SYDVKM. In DNA, the CDR3 is TGTGCCAGCACCCGGGAGATCGGTCGGAATCAGCCCCAGCATTTT. It specifies CASTREIGRNQPQHF. The full variable domain, with the rest looked up from reference TRBV28 and TRBJ1-5, is DVKVTQSSRYLVKRTGEKVFLECVQDMDHENMFWYRQDPGLGLRLIYFSYDVKMKEKGDIPEGYSVSREKKERFSLILESASTNQTSMYLCASTREIGRNQPQHFGDGTRLSIL.

V usage is TRBV7-8 and J usage is TRBJ1-5; perhaps TRBD1 as D (6 bases). Per germline, CDR1 SGHVS and CDR2 FQNEAQ. This CDR3 contains 13 residues. Trimming shortened V by 5 bases and J by 7 bases, and 12 bases separated the two germline ends. CDR3 bases: TGTGCCAGCAGCATAACAGGGACGCAGCCCCAGCATTTT. Protein: CASSITGTQPQHF.

Turning to this clone: Germline is not matched at one junction end, which may reflect a read error. V gene TRBV12-5 combines with J gene TRBJ2-1, with unresolved D. The CDR3 runs to 11 residues. Germline V lookup: CDR1 LGHNT, CDR2 FRNRAP. The CDR3 coding sequence is TGTGCTAGTGGTCTGGTCGTTGAGCAGTTCTTC. Translation: CASGLVVEQFF.

The chain is built from TRBV9 and TRBJ2-3, with a weak D call TRBD1 (5 bases). The germline V and J ends were trimmed by 0 bases and 6 bases, with 11 bases remaining between them. From germline, CDR1 is SGDLS and CDR2 YYNGEE. There are 14 residues in the CDR3. The CDR3 protein is CASSVGQGLDTQYF. In DNA, the CDR3 is TGTGCCAGCAGCGTAGGCCAGGGCTTGGATACGCAGTATTTT.

The chain recombines TRBV6-4 with TRBJ2-3; D ambiguous. Germline V gives CDR1 MRHNA, CDR2 SNTAGT. This CDR3 has 13 amino acids. The V gene lost 2 bases and the J gene lost 2 bases, with 5 bases spanning the gap. The CDR3 sequence is CASSDTDTDTQYF. In nucleotides, the CDR3 is TGTGCCAGCAGTGACACAGACACAGATACGCAGTATTTT.

The V gene is TRBV7-2, the J gene TRBJ2-5; a possible D gene is TRBD1 (6 bases). The CDR3 runs to 15 residues. Trimming removed 4 bases from V and 1 base from J, with 13 bases in between. Per the germline V gene, CDR1 is SGHTA and CDR2 is FQGNSA. The CDR3 DNA is TGTGCCAGCAGCTCTTTATGGGGGCCCCAAGAGACCCAGTACTTC. This gives the protein CASSSLWGPQETQYF.

The chain links TRBV15 to TRBJ2-7; the D gene is possibly TRBD2 (5 bases). CDR1 and CDR2 from the germline V gene are LNHNV and YYDKDF (reference sequence). Trimming removed 0 bases from V and 7 bases from J, with 16 bases in between. The length of the CDR3 is 15 residues. CDR3 DNA sequence: TGTGCCACCAGCAGAGATCTAGGAGGTGGCCTGGAGCAGTACTTC. This sequence encodes CATSRDLGGGLEQYF. Full variable domain (remainder filled in from reference TRBV15 and TRBJ2-7): DAMVIQNPRYQVTQFGKPVTLSCSQTLNHNVMYWYQQKSSQAPKLLFHYYDKDFNNEADTPDNFQSRRPNTSFCFLDIRSPGLGDTAMYLCATSRDLGGGLEQYFGPGTRLTVT.

The chain links TRBV28 to TRBJ1-4; D might be TRBD1 (5 bases). Trimming removed 3 bases at V and 6 bases at J, with 8 bases between. CDR1 and CDR2 (germline): MDHEN, SYDVKM. The CDR3 contains 13 residues. The CDR3, as DNA: TGTGCCAGCAGTTTTGGGACTGATGAAAAACTGTTTTTT. Translating gives CASSFGTDEKLFF.

The gene calls are TRBV11-2 and TRBJ2-2, with 7 bases that match TRBD1. Trimming at V came to 5 bases and at J to 2 bases, leaving 5 bases not matched to a gene. The CDR3 contains 15 residues. Germline V gives CDR1 SGHAT, CDR2 FQNNGV. The CDR3 loop reads CASSPGQVNTGELFF. In DNA form, the CDR3 reads TGTGCCAGCAGCCCTGGACAGGTTAACACCGGGGAGCTGTTTTTT.

This chain connects TRBV28 to TRBJ1-4, with D possibly TRBD1 on 5 matching bases. This CDR3 has 15 residues. Looked up from germline, CDR1 is MDHEN and CDR2 is SYDVKM. V lost 8 bases to trimming and J lost 7 bases, with 20 bases between them. The CDR3 region is CASWDPGGAGEKLFF. CDR3 DNA sequence: TGTGCCAGCTGGGACCCCGGAGGGGCTGGTGAAAAACTGTTTTTT. Full variable domain (rest looked up from reference TRBV28 and TRBJ1-4): DVKVTQSSRYLVKRTGEKVFLECVQDMDHENMFWYRQDPGLGLRLIYFSYDVKMKEKGDIPEGYSVSREKKERFSLILESASTNQTSMYLCASWDPGGAGEKLFFGSGTQLSVL.

The V gene is TRBV5-1, the J gene TRBJ1-6, with D perhaps matching TRBD1 (5 bases). Per germline, CDR1 SGHRS and CDR2 YFSETQ. V dropped 2 bases and J dropped 9 bases, with 6 bases sitting between them. The CDR3 is made up of 12 amino acids. The CDR3 region is CASSFGGSPLHF. Here the CDR3 DNA reads TGCGCCAGCAGCTTCGGGGGTTCACCCCTCCACTTT.

This chain joins TRBV9 and TRBJ1-5; D not certain. CDR3 length equals 14 residues. Germline V gene lookup returns CDR1 SGDLS and CDR2 YYNGEE. The germline V and J ends were trimmed by 0 bases and 5 bases, with 9 bases remaining between them. As DNA, the CDR3 is TGTGCCAGCAGCGTAGATCCTGGCTATCAGCCCCAGCATTTT. Translating gives CASSVDPGYQPQHF.

V gene TRBV29-1 combines with J gene TRBJ1-6, with D possibly TRBD1 on 5 matching bases. The CDR3 is 14 amino acids. Germline V gives CDR1 SQVTM, CDR2 ANQGSEA. V was clipped by 7 bases and J by 7 bases, with 17 bases between them. This CDR3 reads CSARAGGENSPLHF. The CDR3 region has the DNA TGCAGCGCCCGGGCCGGGGGGGAAAATTCACCCCTCCACTTT.

The gene calls are TRBV5-6 and TRBJ2-2; perhaps TRBD1 as D (6 bases). The CDR3 runs 17 residues. Trimming took off 4 bases at V and 6 bases at J, with 22 bases between the two ends. Germline CDR1 SGHDT, CDR2 YYEEEE. This CDR3 reads CASSGFKGWKGAGELFF. The CDR3 DNA reads as TGTGCCAGCAGCGGATTTAAGGGATGGAAGGGGGCCGGGGAGCTGTTTTTT.

The chain carries TRBV28 and TRBJ2-1; a weak D match, TRBD2 (6 bases). Trimming removed 5 bases from V and 6 bases from J, with 17 bases in between. This CDR3 has 15 amino acids. CDR1 MDHEN and CDR2 SYDVKM come from the germline V gene. CDR3 protein: CASSPRDSSSNEQFF. CDR3 coding DNA: TGTGCCAGCAGTCCCCGGGACTCCTCAAGCAATGAGCAGTTCTTC.

The rearrangement uses TRBV7-3 and TRBJ2-3; 10 bases are shared with TRBD2. Germline trimming cut 5 bases from V and 4 bases from J; bases unmatched to any gene: 6. The CDR3 is 15 residues long. Germline CDR1 SGHTA, CDR2 FQGTGA. The CDR3 sequence is CASSERAGGSDTQYF. CDR3 nucleotide sequence: TGTGCCAGCAGCGAAAGAGCGGGGGGGTCAGATACGCAGTATTTT.

The chain is built from TRBV11-2 and TRBJ1-1; a weak D match, TRBD1 (5 bases). Germline V gives CDR1 SGHAT, CDR2 FQNNGV. V lost 1 base, J lost 5 bases, and 14 bases lay in between. This CDR3 is built from 15 residues. The CDR3 loop reads CASSLGRGVRTEAFF. CDR3 coding DNA: TGTGCCAGCAGCTTAGGACGGGGGGTGAGGACTGAAGCTTTCTTT. Full variable domain (remainder filled in from reference TRBV11-2 and TRBJ1-1): EAGVAQSPRYKIIEKRQSVAFWCNPISGHATLYWYQQILGQGPKLLIQFQNNGVVDDSQLPKDRFSAERLKGVDSTLKIQPAKLEDSAVYLCASSLGRGVRTEAFFGQGTRLTVV.